These T cell receptor beta chains were read from a single sample in a study of blood T cell repertoires in COVID-19. Repertoires were generated with immunoSEQ multiplex PCR, while TCRdb's copy carries only in-frame clones and drops some. This sample has about 91,000 clones, with 88% found just once. The sequenced sample consisted of peripheral blood. These receptors came from a woman aged 70-85 years with acute or convalescent COVID-19. The CDR3 runs from the conserved cysteine through the conserved F or W. D genes are given only for firm matches. Clone size is stated in some rows and not others, as once, few, many or a class when expanded.

>TRBV15|NA|TRBJ2-3|TRBD2
TGTGCCACCAGCAGAGAACGGGCGGCGGGGGGGCCAACAGATACGCAGTATTTT
CATSRERAAGGPTDTQYF
>TRBV7-9|few|TRBJ1-4|TRBD1
TGTGCCAGCAGCTACCGGGACAGGAACTATTATGAAAAACTGTTTTTT
CASSYRDRNYYEKLFF
>TRBV11-2|NA|TRBJ2-7|TRBD2
TGTGCCTCCAGGCTAGCGGCAACCTACGAGCAGTACTTC
CASRLAATYEQYF
>TRBV4-1|NA|TRBJ2-7|TRBD2
TGCGCCAGCAGTCCGGTACTAACGGGAGGCTACGAGCAGTACTTC
CASSPVLTGGYEQYF
>TRBV19|NA|TRBJ2-1|NA
TGTGCCAGTTCAGAGCAGGGTTTCACCTACAATGAGCAGTTCTTC
CASSEQGFTYNEQFF
>TRBV12-3/TRBV12-4|NA|TRBJ1-1|NA
TGTGCCAGCAGTACACAGGGTGAAGCTTTCTTT
CASSTQGEAFF
>TRBV28|once|TRBJ2-7|NA
TGTGCCAGCAGCCATATAACTAGCTCCTACGAGCAGTACTTC
CASSHITSSYEQYF
>TRBV25-1|NA|TRBJ1-2|TRBD1
TGTGCCAGCAGTGCCAGGGGGCTCGGGTATGGCTACACCTTC
CASSARGLGYGYTF
>TRBV15|NA|TRBJ2-3|TRBD1
TGTGCCACCAGCAGAACCGGGACAGGGTTTTCAGATACGCAGTATTTT
CATSRTGTGFSDTQYF
>TRBV5-1|NA|TRBJ2-5|TRBD1
TGCGCCAGCAGCGAGGGACAGGTAGAGACCCAGTACTTC
CASSEGQVETQYF
>TRBV7-2|NA|TRBJ2-3|TRBD1
TGTGCCAGCAGCCCAAGGACAGGGGCCGGCACAGATACGCAGTATTTT
CASSPRTGAGTDTQYF
>TRBV10-3|NA|TRBJ1-3|NA
TGTGCCATCAGTGAGTCCGGGGGAAACACCATATATTTT
CAISESGGNTIYF
>TRBV7-2|NA|TRBJ2-7|TRBD2
TGTGCCAGCAGCTCCCCGACGGGGGGGACTAGCGGGCGACACGAGCAGTACTTC
CASSSPTGGTSGRHEQYF
>TRBV3-1/TRBV3-2|NA|TRBJ2-7|TRBD1
TGTGCCAGCAGCCAAGACAACAGGGGAACCTACGAGCAGTACTTC
CASSQDNRGTYEQYF
>TRBV6-4|NA|TRBJ2-2|TRBD2
TGTGCCAGCAGTAAAGGGACTAGCGGGAACACCGGGGAGCTGTTTTTT
CASSKGTSGNTGELFF
>TRBV6-2/TRBV6-3|NA|TRBJ1-5|NA
TGTGCCAGCAGTCAACCTATACAGCCCCAGCATTTT
CASSQPIQPQHF
>TRBV18|NA|TRBJ2-6|NA
TGTGCCAGCTCACCCCTCGAGGGGGCTGGGGCCAACGTCCTGACTTTC
CASSPLEGAGANVLTF
>TRBV6-6|NA|TRBJ2-7|NA
TGTGCCAGCAGTTACTCAGAGTTCGAGCAGTACTTC
CASSYSEFEQYF
>TRBV3-1/TRBV3-2|NA|TRBJ2-5|NA
TGTGCCAGCAGCCAAGGAGAATCGACCCAGTACTTC
CASSQGESTQYF
>TRBV4-1|NA|TRBJ2-5|TRBD2
TGCGCCAGCAGCCAAGATCGGTCTAGCGGGGGGGCAGAGACCCAGTACTTC
CASSQDRSSGGAETQYF
>TRBV6-5|NA|TRBJ2-5|TRBD2
TGTGCCAGCAGATTAGCGGGACGAGAGACCCAGTACTTC
CASRLAGRETQYF
>TRBV7-2|NA|TRBJ2-3|TRBD1
TGTGCCAGCAGCTCCCACAGGGGCAGCACAGATACGCAGTATTTT
CASSSHRGSTDTQYF
>TRBV24-1|NA|TRBJ2-2|NA
TGTGCCACCAGTGATTTTGGGCAGAACACCGGGGAGCTGTTTTTT
CATSDFGQNTGELFF
>TRBV6-1|few|TRBJ2-3|TRBD1
TGTGCCAGCAGTGTTAACAGGGGAACTAGCACAGATACGCAGTATTTT
CASSVNRGTSTDTQYF
>TRBV19|NA|TRBJ2-6|TRBD2
TGTGCCAGTAGTGTGGGACTAGCGGAACCCTCTGGGGCCAACGTCCTGACTTTC
CASSVGLAEPSGANVLTF
>TRBV6-5|NA|TRBJ2-5|NA
TGTGCCAGCAGTTCTCTCGGGGGCCAAGAGACCCAGTACTTC
CASSSLGGQETQYF
>TRBV10-2|NA|TRBJ1-3|TRBD1
TGCGCCAGCAGCCCCGGGGACAGGGGGACCATATATTTT
CASSPGDRGTIYF
>TRBV3-1/TRBV3-2|few|TRBJ1-2|TRBD1
TGTGCCAGCAGCCAAAAGGGGACAGTCTATGGCTACACCTTC
CASSQKGTVYGYTF
>TRBV18|NA|TRBJ2-2|TRBD1
TGTGCCAGCTCACCATTGACAGGGGGCACCGGGGAGCTGTTTTTT
CASSPLTGGTGELFF
>TRBV6-5|NA|TRBJ1-6|NA
TGTGCCAGCAGTACCCGGACAGATAATTCACCCCTCCACTTT
CASSTRTDNSPLHF
>TRBV9|NA|TRBJ2-7|NA
TGTGCCAGCAGCGTAGCGGAGGGGTACGAGCAGTACTTC
CASSVAEGYEQYF